This T cell receptor (beta chain) was retrieved from a study of T cell responses to AZD1222 COVID-19 vaccine. Study at large: Second-dose groups at about 4 or about 12 weeks were pooled. Notes on the study in general: All repertoire sampling was performed exclusively after the peak T cell response. Only six people who got AZD1222 tested seropositive at baseline. White British ancestry dominated among donors, who included more females, and clonal diversity was possibly underestimated.

Of note for this clone: Its antigen is not identified.

There are 14 residues in the CDR3. V lost 5 bases, J lost 4 bases, and 10 bases lay in between. Looked up from germline, CDR1 is SGHDT and CDR2 is YYEEEE. Generated by immunoSEQ multiplex PCR, the TCRdb table keeps only in-frame clones and is missing some. The repertoire holds around 130,000 clones, with 70% to 90% as singletons. The sequence derives from an adult in good health. The source was peripheral blood, collected on day 0 of AZD1222 vaccination. The chain employs TRBV5-6 and TRBJ1-6, with D hard to call. The CDR3: CASSYDMYNSPLHF. CDR3 sequence (DNA): TGTGCCAGCAGTTACGACATGTATAATTCACCCCTCCACTTT.